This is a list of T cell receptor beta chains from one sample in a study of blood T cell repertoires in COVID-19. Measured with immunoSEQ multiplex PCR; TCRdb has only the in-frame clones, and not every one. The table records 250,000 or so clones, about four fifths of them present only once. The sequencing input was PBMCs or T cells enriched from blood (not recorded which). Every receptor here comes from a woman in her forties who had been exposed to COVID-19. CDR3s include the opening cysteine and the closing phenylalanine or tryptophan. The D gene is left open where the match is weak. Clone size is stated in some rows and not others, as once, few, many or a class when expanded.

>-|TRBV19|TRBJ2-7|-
CASNPVPTEISYEQYF
TGTGCCAGTAACCCTGTTCCTACGGAGATCTCCTACGAGCAGTACTTC
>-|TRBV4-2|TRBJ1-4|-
CASSRVAEGGEKLFF
TGTGCCAGCAGCCGTGTGGCGGAGGGTGGTGAAAAACTGTTTTTT
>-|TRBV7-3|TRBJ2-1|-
CASSFPGDEQFF
TGTGCCAGCAGCTTCCCGGGGGATGAGCAGTTCTTC
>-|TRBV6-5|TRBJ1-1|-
CASSYSSRWNTEAFF
TGTGCCAGCAGTTACTCGAGCAGGTGGAACACTGAAGCTTTCTTT
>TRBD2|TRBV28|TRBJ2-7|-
CASSHGLAGKYEQYF
TGTGCCAGCAGCCACGGACTAGCGGGGAAGTACGAGCAGTACTTC
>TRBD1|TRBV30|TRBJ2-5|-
CAWSRQGRHGTQYF
TGTGCCTGGAGTCGACAGGGCCGTCATGGGACCCAGTACTTC
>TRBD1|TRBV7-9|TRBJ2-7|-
CASSPGQGYEQYF
TGTGCCAGCAGCCCCGGACAGGGCTACGAGCAGTACTTC
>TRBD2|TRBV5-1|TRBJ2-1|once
CASSLVVLAGGTSEQFF
TGCGCCAGCAGCTTGGTGGTTCTAGCGGGGGGGACGTCTGAGCAGTTCTTC
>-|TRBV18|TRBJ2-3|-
CASSPPNQSHRRTDTQYF
TGTGCCAGCTCACCACCGAATCAATCTCACAGGCGCACAGATACGCAGTATTTT
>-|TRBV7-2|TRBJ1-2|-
CASSLVGGIQGGLYGYTF
TGTGCCAGCAGCTTAGTCGGGGGAATTCAGGGCGGGCTATATGGCTACACCTTC
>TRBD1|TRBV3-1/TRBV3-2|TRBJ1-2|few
CASSHGTGDGYTF
TGTGCCAGCAGTCATGGGACAGGGGACGGCTACACCTTC
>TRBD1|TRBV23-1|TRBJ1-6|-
CASSQPYRGPVNSPLHF
TGCGCCAGCAGTCAGCCGTACAGGGGACCGGTTAATTCACCCCTCCACTTT
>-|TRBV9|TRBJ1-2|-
CASSTGGQTQSYGYTF
TGTGCCAGCAGCACAGGCGGACAGACGCAAAGCTATGGCTACACCTTC
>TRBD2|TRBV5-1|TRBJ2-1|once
CASSPGLAGALYNEQFF
TGCGCCAGCAGCCCGGGACTAGCGGGGGCCTTATACAATGAGCAGTTCTTC
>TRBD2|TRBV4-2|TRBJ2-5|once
CASSQAAAGAHQETQYF
TGTGCCAGCAGCCAAGCTGCAGCGGGGGCCCACCAAGAGACCCAGTACTTC
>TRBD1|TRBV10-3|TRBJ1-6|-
CAISPGQGDSPLHF
TGTGCCATCAGCCCAGGACAGGGGGATTCACCCCTCCACTTT
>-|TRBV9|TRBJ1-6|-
CASSVEGYNSPLHF
TGTGCCAGCAGCGTCGAGGGCTATAATTCACCCCTCCACTTT
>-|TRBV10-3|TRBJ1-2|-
CAISESGSFGYGYTF
TGTGCCATCAGTGAGTCGGGGAGTTTCGGGTATGGCTACACCTTC
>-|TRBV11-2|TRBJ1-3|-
CASSLSLESGNTIYF
TGTGCCAGCAGCTTATCTTTGGAGTCTGGAAACACCATATATTTT
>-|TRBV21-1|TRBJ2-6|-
CASSKAPLEEAGANVLTF
TGTGCCAGCAGCAAAGCCCCACTGGAGGAGGCTGGGGCCAACGTCCTGACTTTC
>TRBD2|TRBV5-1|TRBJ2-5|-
CASSLGISGGSQYF
TGCGCCAGCAGCCTTGGTATTAGCGGGGGATCCCAGTACTTC
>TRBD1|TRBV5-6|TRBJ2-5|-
CASYIQGGRGTQYF
TGTGCCAGCTACATTCAAGGGGGCCGGGGGACCCAGTACTTC
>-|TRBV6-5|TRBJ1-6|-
CASTVDSPYNSPLHF
TGTGCCAGCACCGTGGACAGTCCCTATAATTCACCCCTCCACTTT
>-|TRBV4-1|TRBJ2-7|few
CASSQEPGNLGYEQYF
TGCGCCAGCAGCCAAGAGCCAGGCAACCTTGGCTACGAGCAGTACTTC
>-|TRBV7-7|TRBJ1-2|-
CASSPTHTGQSRLGYTF
TGTGCCAGCAGCCCAACACACACTGGACAGAGCCGTCTGGGCTACACCTTC
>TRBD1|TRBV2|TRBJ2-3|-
CAGGQGTDTQYF
TGTGCCGGTGGACAGGGGACAGATACGCAGTATTTT
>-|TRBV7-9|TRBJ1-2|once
CASSLQGYDRGYTF
TGTGCCAGCAGCTTACAGGGGTACGATCGCGGCTACACCTTC
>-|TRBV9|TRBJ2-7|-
CASSVARGYEQYF
TGTGCCAGCAGCGTAGCTCGAGGGTACGAGCAGTACTTC
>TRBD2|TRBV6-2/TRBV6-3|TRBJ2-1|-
CASSPSGGLTASSYNEQFF
TGTGCCAGCAGCCCTAGCGGGGGCCTTACCGCGAGCTCCTACAATGAGCAGTTCTTC
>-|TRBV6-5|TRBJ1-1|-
CASSPSAQGTEAFF
TGTGCCAGCAGTCCATCCGCCCAGGGCACTGAAGCTTTCTTT
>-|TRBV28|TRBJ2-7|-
CASSLAHSFSYEQYF
TGTGCCAGCAGTTTAGCCCACAGCTTCTCCTACGAGCAGTACTTC
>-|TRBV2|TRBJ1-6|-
CASSLPGLGTSPLHF
TGTGCCAGCAGTCTCCCGGGACTGGGTACTTCACCCCTCCACTTT
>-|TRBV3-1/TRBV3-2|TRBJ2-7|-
CASSQGYIYEQYF
TGTGCCAGCAGCCAAGGGTACATTTACGAGCAGTACTTC
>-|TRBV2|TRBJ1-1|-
CARDFGSVNTEAFF
TGTGCCAGAGACTTTGGATCGGTGAACACTGAAGCTTTCTTT
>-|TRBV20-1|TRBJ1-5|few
CSASTGLSSNQPQHF
TGCAGTGCTAGTACTGGACTGAGTAGCAATCAGCCCCAGCATTTT
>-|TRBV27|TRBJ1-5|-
CASRLGLYQPQHF
TGTGCCAGCAGGCTGGGCCTTTATCAGCCCCAGCATTTT
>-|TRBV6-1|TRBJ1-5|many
CASSEGQPQHF
TGTGCCAGCAGTGAGGGCCAGCCCCAGCATTTT
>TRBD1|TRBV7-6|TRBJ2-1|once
CASSLASNRGDEQFF
TGTGCCAGCAGCTTAGCTTCAAACAGGGGCGATGAGCAGTTCTTC
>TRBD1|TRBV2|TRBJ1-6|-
CASSEEGRGLSPLHF
TGTGCCAGCAGTGAAGAGGGCAGGGGGCTTTCACCCCTCCACTTT
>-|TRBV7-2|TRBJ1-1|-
CASSLRDNIRAGLEAFF
TGTGCCAGCAGCTTGAGGGACAACATCCGCGCCGGGCTGGAGGCTTTCTTT
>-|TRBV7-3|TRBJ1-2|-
CASSPNGGNYGYTF
TGTGCCAGCAGCCCAAATGGGGGGAACTATGGCTACACCTTC
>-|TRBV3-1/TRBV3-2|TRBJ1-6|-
CASSRREGRGESPLHF
TGTGCCAGCAGCCGACGGGAGGGTCGAGGAGAATCACCCCTCCACTTT
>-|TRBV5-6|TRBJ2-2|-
CASSSLYRPQDTGELFF
TGTGCCAGCAGTTCTTTATACCGACCCCAGGACACCGGGGAGCTGTTTTTT
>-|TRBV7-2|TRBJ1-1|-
CASSLGGTAEAFF
TGTGCCAGCAGCTTAGGGGGCACTGCTGAAGCTTTCTTT
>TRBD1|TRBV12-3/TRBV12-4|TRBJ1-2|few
CASRVDRGYGYTF
TGTGCCAGCAGAGTCGACAGGGGCTATGGCTACACCTTC
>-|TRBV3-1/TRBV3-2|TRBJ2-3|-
CASSQAPGLSDTQYF
TGTGCCAGCAGCCAAGCCCCGGGACTTTCAGATACGCAGTATTTT
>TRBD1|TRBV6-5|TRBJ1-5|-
CASSYGTGNQPQHF
TGTGCCAGCAGTTACGGGACAGGTAATCAGCCCCAGCATTTT
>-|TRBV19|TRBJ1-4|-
CASSRTTGTNEKLFF
TGTGCCAGTAGCAGGACAACAGGGACTAATGAAAAACTGTTTTTT
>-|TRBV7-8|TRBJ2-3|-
CASSLDVARTDTQYF
TGTGCCAGCAGCTTAGATGTAGCTCGCACAGATACGCAGTATTTT
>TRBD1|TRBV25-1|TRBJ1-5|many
CASSEAGGKGNQPQHF
TGTGCCAGCAGTGAAGCAGGGGGCAAAGGCAATCAGCCCCAGCATTTT
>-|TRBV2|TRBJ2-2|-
CASSVLRANTGELFF
TGTGCCAGCAGTGTCCTACGGGCGAACACCGGGGAGCTGTTTTTT
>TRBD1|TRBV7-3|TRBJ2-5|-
CASSLSGQGTETQYF
TGTGCCAGCAGCTTAAGTGGACAGGGTACGGAGACCCAGTACTTC
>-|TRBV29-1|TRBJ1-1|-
CSAEANIEAFF
TGCAGCGCCGAGGCTAACATCGAAGCTTTCTTT
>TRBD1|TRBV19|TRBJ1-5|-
CASSIGGQGAVNQPQHF
TGTGCCAGTAGTATAGGTGGCCAGGGGGCCGTCAATCAGCCCCAGCATTTT
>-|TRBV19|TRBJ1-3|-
CASTSGVSGNTIYF
TGTGCCAGTACCTCAGGGGTTTCTGGAAACACCATATATTTT